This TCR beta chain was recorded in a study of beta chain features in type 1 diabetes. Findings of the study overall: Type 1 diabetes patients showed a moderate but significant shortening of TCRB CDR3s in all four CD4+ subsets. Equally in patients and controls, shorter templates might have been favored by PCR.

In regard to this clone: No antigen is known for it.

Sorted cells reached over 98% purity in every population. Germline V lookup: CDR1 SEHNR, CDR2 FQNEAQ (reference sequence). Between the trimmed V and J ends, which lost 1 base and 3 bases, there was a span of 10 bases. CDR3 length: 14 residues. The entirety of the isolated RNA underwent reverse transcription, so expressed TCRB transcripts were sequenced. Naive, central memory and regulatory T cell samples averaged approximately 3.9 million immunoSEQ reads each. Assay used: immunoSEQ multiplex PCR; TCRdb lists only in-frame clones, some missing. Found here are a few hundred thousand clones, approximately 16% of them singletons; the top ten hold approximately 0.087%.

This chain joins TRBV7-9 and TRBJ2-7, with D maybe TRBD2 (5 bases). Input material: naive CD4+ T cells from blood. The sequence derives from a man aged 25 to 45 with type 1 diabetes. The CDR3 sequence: CASSLGAVSYEQYF. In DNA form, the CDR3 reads TGTGCCAGCAGCTTAGGAGCGGTGAGCTACGAGCAGTACTTC.